Sequencing of this TCR beta chain was carried out in a study of beta chain features in type 1 diabetes. Study at large: Patients and healthy donors were similar in age, gender and cell yields.

Expressed TCRB transcripts were sequenced because the entire RNA isolate underwent reverse transcription. Profiled with immunoSEQ multiplex PCR; TCRdb holds only in-frame clones, not every one. Of hundreds of thousands of clones in the sample, about an eighth are singletons; the top ten hold about 0.042%. With V trimmed by 7 bases and J by 4 bases, 9 bases remained unmatched. Germline V gives CDR1 SGHNT, CDR2 YYREEE (reference sequence). This CDR3 comprises 14 residues. The J gene is TRBJ2-3, the V gene TRBV5-4, with 7 bases matching TRBD1. The sequence derives from a woman in her late teens or twenties in good health. The specimen was naive CD4+ T cells from blood. The CDR3 region is CASAYGQGADTQYF. For the CDR3, the DNA is TGTGCCAGCGCCTATGGGCAGGGGGCAGATACGCAGTATTTT.